Detailed here is one TCR beta chain. The sample originates from a study of control samples from healthy donors and cancer patients. This table comes from immunoSEQ multiplex PCR, and its TCRdb copy is limited to in-frame clones, with some not included. Of about 20,000 clones in the sample, roughly 83% were seen once. Trimming cost V 5 bases and J 5 bases; bases outside gene matches: 12. The CDR3 has 18 amino acids. CDR1 and CDR2 from the germline V gene are SGHNT and YYREEE (reference sequence). The sample taken for sequencing was PBMCs. This TCR was recovered from a man in his 60s with head and neck cancer. The chain joins TRBV5-4 to TRBJ2-2, with TRBD2 matching 13 bases. The CDR3 loop is CASRPGLAGVSGTGELFF. The CDR3 DNA reads as TGTGCCAGCAGACCCGGACTAGCGGGGGTCTCGGGGACCGGGGAGCTGTTTTTT.